The rows below give T cell receptor beta chains drawn from one sample of a study of neurological immune-mediated disorders. TCRdb used MiXCR to reprocess the 5' RACE reads, holding one entry per CDR3 protein. Altogether tens of thousands of distinct CDR3 sequences are present, 9.5% to 12% being singletons, with the ten largest covering approximately 6.6%. Sequenced input: PBMCs. The receptor set was obtained from a male donor with HTLV-1-associated myelopathy (HAM/TSP). Both conserved end residues are part of each CDR3. The D gene is left open where the match is weak. The size entry is marked missing in some rows and otherwise reads once, few, many or a size class.

.,TRBV5-1,many,TRBJ2-5,CASSLARGVETQYF,TGCGCCAGCAGCTTGGCCAGGGGGGTTGAGACCCAGTACTTC
TRBD1,TRBV10-3,many,TRBJ1-6,CAISEQGAIYNSPLHF,TGTGCCATCAGTGAGCAGGGGGCGATTTATAATTCACCCCTCCACTTT
TRBD1,TRBV6-2/TRBV6-3,many,TRBJ2-7,CASRTPGQAYEQYF,TGTGCCAGCCGAACCCCCGGACAGGCGTACGAGCAGTACTTC
.,TRBV11-2,.,TRBJ2-5,CASSPTGDQYF,TGTGCCAGCAGCCCGACTGGTGACCAGTACTTC
TRBD1,TRBV29-1,many,TRBJ2-1,CSGAGGDRGPNEQFF,TGCAGCGGGGCGGGAGGGGACAGGGGGCCTAATGAGCAGTTCTTC
.,TRBV15,many,TRBJ2-2,CATSSPNTGELFF,TGTGCCACCAGCAGCCCCAACACCGGGGAGCTGTTTTTT
TRBD1,TRBV20-1,once,TRBJ2-1,CSGDRGNEQFF,TGCAGTGGGGACAGGGGGAATGAGCAGTTCTTC
TRBD1,TRBV29-1,.,TRBJ2-5,CSAGDRTSGTQYF,TGCAGCGCCGGGGACAGGACAAGCGGGACCCAGTACTTC
.,TRBV20-1,many,TRBJ1-4,CSARGGYPNEKLFF,TGCAGTGCCAGGGGAGGATATCCTAATGAAAAACTGTTTTTT
.,TRBV24-1,many,TRBJ1-2,CAAAPASAHYGYTF,TGTGCCGCCGCCCCCGCCTCAGCCCACTATGGCTACACCTTC
.,TRBV5-1,many,TRBJ2-5,CASSGNIRQETQYF,TGCGCCAGCAGCGGGAATATTAGGCAAGAGACCCAGTACTTC
.,TRBV7-7,few,TRBJ2-2,CASSLEDISSANTGELFF,TGTGCCAGCAGCTTAGAGGACATCTCCTCGGCGAACACCGGGGAGCTGTTTTTT
TRBD2,TRBV20-1,many,TRBJ2-2,CSARGLAVGELFF,TGCAGTGCTAGAGGGCTAGCGGTCGGGGAGCTGTTTTTT
.,TRBV5-1,many,TRBJ2-7,CASSPDGTSRYEQYF,TGCGCCAGCAGCCCGGATGGGACCTCCAGGTACGAGCAGTACTTC
TRBD1,TRBV7-6,many,TRBJ2-7,CASSPETGPYEQYF,TGTGCCAGCAGCCCAGAGACAGGGCCCTACGAGCAGTACTTC
.,TRBV7-2,many,TRBJ2-5,CASSSGTPTWTQYF,TGTGCCAGCAGCAGCGGGACACCAACTTGGACCCAGTACTTC
TRBD1,TRBV7-2,.,TRBJ1-2,CASSLTGTGGDIYGYTF,TGTGCCAGCAGCCTCACCGGGACAGGGGGCGATATCTATGGCTACACCTTC
.,TRBV6-1,many,TRBJ2-6,CASSAGPGANVLTF,TGTGCCAGCAGCGCAGGGCCTGGGGCCAACGTCCTGACTTTC
TRBD1,TRBV12-3/TRBV12-4,many,TRBJ2-1,CASSLDRGFYNEQFF,TGTGCCAGCAGTTTGGACAGGGGCTTCTACAATGAGCAGTTCTTC
TRBD2,TRBV5-1,many,TRBJ2-3,CASSLGLAYTDTQYF,TGCGCCAGCAGCTTGGGACTAGCCTACACAGATACGCAGTATTTT
.,TRBV7-8,few,TRBJ2-1,CASSSETAGEQFF,TGTGCCAGCAGCTCAGAGACCGCTGGTGAGCAGTTCTTC
.,TRBV20-1,many,TRBJ1-1,CSASFWQPNTEAFF,TGCAGTGCTAGTTTCTGGCAGCCGAACACTGAAGCTTTCTTT
.,TRBV20-1,many,TRBJ2-1,CSARYNEQFF,TGCAGTGCTAGATACAATGAGCAGTTCTTC
.,TRBV5-1,.,TRBJ2-3,CASTVLGDTDTLYF,TGCGCCAGCACCGTCTTGGGCGACACAGATACGCTGTATTTT
.,TRBV7-9,few,TRBJ2-2,CASSPPRGTGELFF,TGTGCCAGCAGCCCCCCCCGTGGGACCGGGGAGCTGTTTTTT
.,TRBV5-6,many,TRBJ1-1,CASSLDLRGNTEAFF,TGTGCCAGCAGCTTGGATTTAAGGGGGAACACTGAAGCTTTCTTT
.,TRBV28,many,TRBJ2-2,CASSFGNTGELFF,TGTGCCAGCAGTTTCGGGAACACCGGGGAGCTGTTTTTT